This is a list of T cell receptor beta chains from one sample in a study of control samples from healthy donors and cancer patients. Profiled with immunoSEQ multiplex PCR; TCRdb holds only in-frame clones, not every one. The sample yields 150,000 to 200,000 clones, 94% seen once. The sequencing sample was made of PBMCs. These receptors originate from a man aged 60 to 69 with colorectal cancer. CDR3s include the opening cysteine and the closing phenylalanine or tryptophan. D genes are given only for firm matches. The listing skips clone size in some rows; elsewhere it reads once, few, many or a size class.

j_gene,d_gene,abundance,v_gene,CDR3nt,CDR3aa
TRBJ1-1,NA,once,TRBV5-1,TGCGCCAGCAGCTCCTCGGGGTACAAGTTGAACACTGAAGCTTTCTTT,CASSSSGYKLNTEAFF
TRBJ2-2,TRBD2,NA,TRBV7-9,TGTGCCAGCAGACCCCGGGGGGGGAACACCGGGGAGCTGTTTTTT,CASRPRGGNTGELFF
TRBJ1-4,NA,NA,TRBV21-1,TGTGCCAGCAGCAAAGCAGGTCGGAAGGGAACTAATGAAAAACTGTTTTTT,CASSKAGRKGTNEKLFF
TRBJ2-3,TRBD2,NA,TRBV4-1,TGCGCCAGCAGCCGATCTATTAGCGGGGGGCCCCTTGATACGCAGTATTTT,CASSRSISGGPLDTQYF
TRBJ2-3,TRBD2,NA,TRBV7-2,TGTGCCAGCAGCCGTAGTTCTAGCGGGGTAACAGATACGCAGTATTTT,CASSRSSSGVTDTQYF
TRBJ2-7,NA,NA,TRBV27,TGTGCCAGCAGTTCGGACTCCTACGAGCAGTACTTC,CASSSDSYEQYF
TRBJ1-2,TRBD1,NA,TRBV24-1,TGTGCCACCAGTGATTCGGTGACAGGGTATGGCTACACCTTC,CATSDSVTGYGYTF
TRBJ2-3,TRBD2,NA,TRBV6-5,TGTGCCAGCAGAAAACTAGCGGCAAGCACAGATACGCAGTATTTT,CASRKLAASTDTQYF
TRBJ2-2,NA,once,TRBV9,TGTGCCAGCAGCGTAGGGGACCCCGGGGAGCTGTTTTTT,CASSVGDPGELFF
TRBJ1-2,NA,few,TRBV6-6,TGTGCCAGCAGTTACGGGTTTAGGGCGGGGAACTATGGCTACACCTTC,CASSYGFRAGNYGYTF
TRBJ2-7,NA,NA,TRBV11-2,TGTGCCAGCAGCTTAGAAAACAGGGTACGAATCTACGAGCAGTACTTC,CASSLENRVRIYEQYF
TRBJ2-5,TRBD2,NA,TRBV4-3,TGCGCCAGCAGCCAAGATTCCAGCGGGGGAAACCAAGAGACCCAGTACTTC,CASSQDSSGGNQETQYF
TRBJ2-1,NA,NA,TRBV18,TGTGCCAGCTCACCCCCGGGGGACAATGAGCAGTTCTTC,CASSPPGDNEQFF
TRBJ2-3,NA,NA,TRBV4-1,TGCGCCAGCAGCCAAGGGCGAGGGGCAGGCACAGATACGCAGTATTTT,CASSQGRGAGTDTQYF
TRBJ2-7,TRBD1,NA,TRBV6-5,TGTGCCAGCCTCCTGACAGGGAACTACGAGCAGTACTTC,CASLLTGNYEQYF
TRBJ1-2,TRBD1,NA,TRBV29-1,TGCAGCGTGGGGACAGGGCCGGACTATGGCTACACCTTC,CSVGTGPDYGYTF